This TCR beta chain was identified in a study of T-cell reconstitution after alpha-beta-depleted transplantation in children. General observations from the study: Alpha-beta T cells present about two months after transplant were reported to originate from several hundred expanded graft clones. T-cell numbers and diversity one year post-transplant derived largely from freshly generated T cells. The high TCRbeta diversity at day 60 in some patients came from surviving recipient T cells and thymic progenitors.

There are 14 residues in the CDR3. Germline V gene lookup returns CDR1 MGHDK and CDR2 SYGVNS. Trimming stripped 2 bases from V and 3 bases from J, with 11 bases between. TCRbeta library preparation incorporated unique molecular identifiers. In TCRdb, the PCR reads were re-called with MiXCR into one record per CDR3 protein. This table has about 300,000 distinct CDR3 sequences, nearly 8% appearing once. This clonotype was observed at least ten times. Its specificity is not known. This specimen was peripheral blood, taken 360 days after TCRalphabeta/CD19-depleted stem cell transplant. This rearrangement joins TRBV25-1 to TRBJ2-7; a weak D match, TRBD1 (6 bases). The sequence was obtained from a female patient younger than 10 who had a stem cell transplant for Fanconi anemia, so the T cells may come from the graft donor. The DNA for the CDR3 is TGTGCCAGCAGTGAACCCGGGACACTCTACGAGCAGTACTTC. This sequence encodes CASSEPGTLYEQYF.